Sequencing of this T cell receptor beta chain was carried out in a study of CD8 T cells in Susac syndrome. Random hexamers were used to reverse transcribe the RNA input (about 0.45 to 1 ug). TCRdb reprocessed the immunoSEQ multiplex PCR reads with MiXCR, giving one entry per CDR3 protein. The sample gives around 280,000 distinct CDR3 sequences, more than 75% of which show up once; over 0.095% is in the top ten. CDR3 length: 14 residues. The ends were cut back, 1 base at V and 7 bases at J, with 17 bases in the middle. The germline gives CDR1 GTSNPN, CDR2 SVGIG (reference sequence). CD8+ and CD4+ blood T cells underwent TCR beta sequencing.

Sequencing was done on a sample of CD8+ T cells from PBMCs. The source is a human donor with multiple sclerosis. V gene TRBV30 combines with J gene TRBJ2-7, with D hard to call. For the CDR3, the DNA is TGTGCCTGGAGTGCTATCAACGGCCTTGATGAGCAGTACTTC. It encodes CAWSAINGLDEQYF.